This T cell receptor (beta chain) was found in a study of T-cell memory formation after mild COVID-19 (TCRdb year 2021). In the study overall: TCR sequence clusters from the two donors were largely donor specific. In a couple of donors, T-cell clones that expanded and contracted after mild COVID-19 were followed by sequencing TCRalpha and TCRbeta repertoires longitudinally. Two young, previously healthy adult volunteers, one female and one male, were included in the cohort.

The germline ends are 13 bases apart after V is trimmed by 7 bases and J by 4 bases. The CDR3 measures 12 amino acids from cysteine to phenylalanine. Only the CDR3 DNA is retained, 36 bases long and in frame from the first base. Sequences SQVTM (CDR1) and ANQGSEA (CDR2) are obtained from the germline V gene. The instrument given in TCRdb is Illumina NovaSeq 6000. Using 5'RACE with constant-segment primers, TCRalpha and TCRbeta cDNA libraries were constructed, with sample barcodes and unique molecular identifiers added in the process. Trizol reagent was used to extract RNA from every sample. Libraries were amplified in two PCR steps, with a second sample barcode and Illumina TruSeq adapters added in the second step. Sequencing of the libraries was done on an Illumina NovaSeq, producing 2 x 150 bp paired-end reads. In the source study's methods: The reads were demultiplexed and collapsed into UMI-guided consensus sequences using migec v1.2.7. Using mixcr v2.1.11, UMI consensuses were aligned to TRA and TRB V and J templates and then assembled into clonotypes. A clonotype was counted as expanded or contracted only if both edgeR and NoisET called the change significant, with noise models trained on biological replicates. edgeR calls used a false discovery rate-adjusted p below 0.01 and a log2 fold-change threshold of 1. As an exploratory analysis of dynamics, max-normalized trajectories of the 1000 most abundant clonotypes were examined by PCA with hierarchical clustering. The CD4 or CD8 phenotype of responding clones was assigned using the separately sequenced CD4+ and CD8+ repertoires. Starting from the raw public reads, TCRdb applied fastp trimming at Q25, assembled clones with MiXCR and retained in-frame beta chains. All rows with the same CDR3 protein become a single entry with the most common DNA and genes. TCRdb's processing, not the authors', yielded these V and J calls. The sample includes 550,000 to 650,000 distinct CDR3 sequences, with 15% to 20% observed a single time. The top ten constitute roughly 7.7% of the sample.

What the research found in general, with its limitations: Only a couple of mild cases were covered in the study, and larger cohorts including severe cases with pre-infection samples were considered necessary. Some responding clones were detected in pre-infection memory, suggesting pre-existing cross-reactive memory T cells joined the SARS-CoV-2 response. Clones that contracted from day 15 to 85 showed balanced CD4/CD8 phenotypes, whereas a second wave of clones that expanded from day 15 to 37 leaned towards CD4+. Contracting CD4+ clones were found mainly in CM and EM memory subsets, while CD8+ clones were enriched in EMRA. The second-wave clones that peaked on day 37 were not confirmed to be SARS-CoV-2 specific.

As concerns this clonotype: It has no known antigen specificity. Per-nucleotide qualities are absent, and no much larger clonotype sits a single base away.

PBMCs were isolated by Ficoll-Paque density gradient centrifugation. Sequencing input: PBMCs or a T cell subset sorted from them (not recorded which). The chain couples TRBV29-1 to TRBJ1-2, with TRBD1 as a weak D call on 6 bases. The receptor's source is an adult woman who had mild COVID-19 (a few samples of this study predate the infection). The sample titles of this study are shuffled in the database, so cell type and time point are left out; the donor was told from shared clones. In nucleotides, the sequence is TGCAGCGCCGAGGGAGGGGGCTATGGCTACACCTTC. Its translation reads: CSAEGGGYGYTF.